Shown below are 23 T cell receptor beta chains from a single sample sequenced in a study of persistence of HIV-infected CD4 T cells (dated by TCRdb to the early 2020s). The immunoSEQ hsTCRB assay version 4 in survey mode was used to sequence TCRbeta repertoires from genomic DNA. TCRdb provides this immuneACCESS table in a form limited to in-frame rearrangements. Some clones are lacking; in checked studies, under half of them reflect an unresolved V gene, and why the rest are absent is not known. The sample table contains 30,000 to 45,000 clones; only one count was recorded for around four fifths of them. Of the sample, around 0.97% is held by the ten largest clones. This sample's treatment or condition label indicates: suppressive antiretroviral therapy. A pool of overlapping 15-mer peptides from HIV-1 Gag, at about 0.92 ug per peptide per mL, was used to stimulate the cells. Memory CD4+ T cells that did not respond, being CD40L-negative, CD69-negative and CD45RO-high, were sorted as memory populations depleted of antigen-responding cells.

For these receptors, no antigen is known. The sample consisted of cultured CD4+ T cells from PBMCs, taken from a patient who received antiretroviral therapy. The cell subset or site label for this specimen denotes: CD40L-CD69- CD45RO-high memory CD4 T cells not responding to Gag peptides. The source of these receptors is an adult with HIV. The donor label of this sample is uncertain.

This chain connects TRBV5-1 to TRBJ1-5; D remains ambiguous. V lost 4 bases and J lost 3, with 14 bases in between. Germline lookup yields CDR1 SGHRS and CDR2 YFSETQ. The CDR3 contains 15 residues. CDR3 in DNA: TGCGCCAGCAGCGATGGTGCCGGCAACAATCAGCCCCAGCATTTT. As protein: CASSDGAGNNQPQHF. The full variable domain, with the rest looked up from reference TRBV5-1 and TRBJ1-5, is KAGVTQTPRYLIKTRGQQVTLSCSPISGHRSVSWYQQTPGQGLQFLFEYFSETQRNKGNFPGRFSGRQFSNSRSEMNVSTLELGDSALYLCASSDGAGNNQPQHFGDGTRLSIL.

The rearrangement uses TRBV4-1 and TRBJ2-1, with a possible D match to TRBD1 (6 bases). The V gene's germline CDR1 is MGHRA and CDR2 YSYEKL. This CDR3 spans 13 amino acids. The CDR3 region has the DNA TGCGCGAGCCGGCAGGGGCCCTACAATGAGCAGTTCTTC. As protein: CASRQGPYNEQFF.

This rearrangement joins TRBV7-3 to TRBJ2-2; D not resolved. CDR1 and CDR2 (germline): SGHTA, FQGTGA. Trimming removed 5 bases at V and 1 base at J, with 8 bases between. The CDR3 has 14 residues. The CDR3 reads CASSRAVNTGELFF. CDR3 bases: TGTGCCAGCAGCAGGGCCGTGAACACCGGGGAGCTGTTTTTT.

V gene TRBV9 combines with J gene TRBJ2-2; weak D call: TRBD2 (7 bases). The germline V gene has CDR1 SGDLS and CDR2 YYNGEE. Trimming stripped 6 bases from V and 2 bases from J, with 17 bases between. The CDR3 has 16 amino acids. The DNA for the CDR3 is TGTGCCAGCACCTTAATGGGGGGGCAAAACACCGGGGAGCTGTTTTTT. This sequence encodes CASTLMGGQNTGELFF.

The rearrangement links TRBV24-1 to TRBJ1-5; D remains ambiguous. The CDR3 covers 15 residues. The V and J ends lost 11 bases and 0 bases respectively, with 16 bases between them. Germline V gene data show CDR1 as KGHDR and CDR2 as SFDVKD. This CDR3 reads CASTQHSYSNQPQHF. The DNA for the CDR3 is TGTGCCAGCACCCAGCATTCCTATAGCAATCAGCCCCAGCATTTT.

The J gene is TRBJ2-1, the V gene TRBV7-3; 9 bases match TRBD1. The CDR3 consists of 15 residues. V lost 5 bases and J lost 6; bases outside the gene matches: 8. CDR1 and CDR2 from the germline V gene are SGHTA and FQGTGA. CDR3 loop: CASSEQGAFGNEQFF. Here the CDR3 DNA reads TGTGCCAGCAGCGAACAGGGGGCATTTGGCAATGAGCAGTTCTTC.

The gene calls are TRBV2 and TRBJ2-2, with a tentative D call TRBD1 (5 bases). Germline CDR1 is SNHLY and CDR2 is FYNNEI. This CDR3 region has 15 residues. V dropped 7 bases and J dropped 6 bases, with 18 bases sitting between them. The CDR3 region is CASTPLARAAGELFF. In DNA, the CDR3 is TGTGCCAGCACCCCCCTGGCCAGGGCAGCCGGGGAGCTGTTTTTT.

V is TRBV3-1 (or the pseudogene TRBV3-2) and J is TRBJ2-2, with a weak D call TRBD1 (6 bases). Germline V gene sequence: CDR1 LGHDT, CDR2 YNNKEL (reference sequence). V lost 4 bases, J lost 2 bases, and 11 bases lay in between. CDR3 length: 15 amino acids. CDR3 DNA: TGTGCCAGCAGCCGGCGACAGGATAACACCGGGGAGCTGTTTTTT. It is translated as CASSRRQDNTGELFF.

The chain has TRBV4-1 and TRBJ2-1; TRBD1 matches 11 bases. CDR3 length: 18 amino acids. V dropped 2 bases and J dropped 6; count of bases not matched to a gene: 12. CDR1 MGHRA and CDR2 YSYEKL come from the germline V gene. The CDR3 loop reads CASSQNVGTGGMGNEQFF. The CDR3 bases are TGCGCCAGCAGCCAAAACGTCGGGACAGGGGGTATGGGCAATGAGCAGTTCTTC.

The chain is built from TRBV10-3 and TRBJ1-6; weak D call: TRBD1 (5 bases). The ends were cut back, 4 bases at V and 5 bases at J, with 9 bases in the middle. The CDR3 has 14 residues. Germline values: CDR1 ENHRY, CDR2 SYGVKD. The CDR3 region has the DNA TGTGCCATCAGTGTGGGGGACGATAATTCACCCCTCCACTTT. Encoded protein: CAISVGDDNSPLHF.

The CDR3 loop reads CATREGGLKTDTQYF. For the CDR3, the DNA is TGTGCCACCAGGGAGGGGGGCCTTAAGACAGATACGCAGTATTTT. V usage is TRBV24-1 and J usage is TRBJ2-3; possibly TRBD1 or TRBD2 for D (6 bases each). V was trimmed by 7 bases and J by 3 bases, leaving 16 bases between them. Per the germline V gene, CDR1 is KGHDR and CDR2 is SFDVKD. CDR3 length: 15 amino acids.

By sample fraction, this clone is medium-sized (0.01 to 0.1%). This sequence joins TRBV19 and TRBJ1-5; a weak D match, TRBD1 (6 bases). Germline CDR1 reads LNHDA; CDR2 reads SQIVND (reference sequence). With 5 bases removed from V and 1 base from J, the gap between germline ends came to 15 bases. The CDR3 sequence is 16 residues long. This chain's CDR3 is CASSVRQVGSNQPQHF. The DNA for the CDR3 is TGTGCCAGTAGTGTCCGACAGGTGGGGAGCAATCAGCCCCAGCATTTT. The whole variable domain, filled in from reference TRBV19 and TRBJ1-5, reads DGGITQSPKYLFRKEGQNVTLSCEQNLNHDAMYWYRQDPGQGLRLIYYSQIVNDFQKGDIAEGYSVSREKKESFPLTVTSAQKNPTAFYLCASSVRQVGSNQPQHFGDGTRLSIL.

This clone was found once. The chain has TRBV12-5 and TRBJ2-5; D possibly corresponds to TRBD1 (6 bases). This CDR3 contains 12 residues. Germline lookup yields CDR1 LGHNT and CDR2 FRNRAP. V was cut by 2 bases and J by 5 bases, with 6 bases left in between. CDR3 sequence (DNA): TGTGCTAGTGGTTTGAGGGGGGAGACCCAGTACTTC. This codes for CASGLRGETQYF.

This sequence joins TRBV7-3 and TRBJ2-3, with 9 nucleotides matching TRBD1. Per germline, CDR1 SGHTA and CDR2 FQGTGA. V shed 5 bases and J 0 bases; nucleotides not matched to a gene: 6. The CDR3 length is 16 residues. CDR3 coding DNA: TGTGCCAGCAGCCCATTAACAGGGGGCAGCACAGATACGCAGTATTTT. Encoded protein: CASSPLTGGSTDTQYF.

The chain uses TRBV30 and TRBJ2-3; D is uncertain. In germline, CDR1 is GTSNPN, CDR2 SVGIG (reference sequence). V was clipped by 1 base and J by 5 bases, with 4 bases between them. The CDR3 consists of 11 residues. The CDR3, as DNA: TGTGCCTGGAGTGGAAGAGATACGCAGTATTTT. Amino acid sequence: CAWSGRDTQYF.

The CDR3 bases are TGTGCCAGCAGTGAATTGGGTAGCACAGATACGCAGTATTTT. Translated: CASSELGSTDTQYF. V gene TRBV6-1 combines with J gene TRBJ2-3; D is undetermined. This CDR3 spans 14 amino acids. Looked up from germline, CDR1 is MNHNS and CDR2 is SASEGT. V was shortened by 2 bases and J by 0 bases, with 6 bases between the two germline ends.

The J gene is TRBJ1-5, the V gene TRBV5-1; no reliable D call. Trimming stripped 0 bases from V and 4 bases from J, with 5 bases between. CDR1 is SGHRS, CDR2 YFSETQ, per germline. The CDR3 spans 13 residues. Here the CDR3 reads CASSLGENQPQHF. In DNA form, the CDR3 reads TGCGCCAGCAGCTTGGGGGAAAATCAGCCCCAGCATTTT.

V usage is TRBV10-2 and J usage is TRBJ1-3, with D uncertain. Germline V gene sequence: CDR1 WSHSY, CDR2 SAAADI. Between the trimmed V and J ends, which lost 4 bases and 4 bases, there was a span of 14 bases. The CDR3 contains 15 residues. CDR3 amino acids: CASSGRSHRGNTIYF. CDR3 DNA sequence: TGCGCCAGCAGTGGACGATCACATCGGGGAAACACCATATATTTT.

About this clone itself: The same CDR3 is also encoded by other DNA sequences in this sample. The CDR3 DNA reads as TGTGCCAGCAGCTTAACGGGCGGCAACTCTGGAAACACCATATATTTT. Its translation is CASSLTGGNSGNTIYF. The rearrangement joins TRBV7-2 to TRBJ1-3, with D unclear. The CDR3 extends over 16 amino acids. Germline assignment: CDR1 SGHTA and CDR2 FQGNSA. The V and J ends lost 2 bases and 0 bases respectively, with 11 bases between them.

This rearrangement joins TRBV30 to TRBJ2-2; 7 bases agree with TRBD1. This CDR3 comprises 14 residues. Trimming took 3 bases from V and 1 from J; bases not matched to a gene: 2. Per the germline V gene, CDR1 is GTSNPN and CDR2 is SVGIG (reference sequence). The CDR3: CAWRGTVNTGELFF. In DNA, the CDR3 is TGTGCCTGGAGGGGGACAGTGAACACCGGGGAGCTGTTTTTT. The full variable domain, its missing parts supplied by reference TRBV30 and TRBJ2-2, is SQTIHQWPATLVQPVGSPLSLECTVEGTSNPNLYWYRQAAGRGLQLLFYSVGIGQISSEVPQNLSASRPQDRQFILSSKKLLLSDSGFYLCAWRGTVNTGELFFGEGSRLTVL.

This clone was seen more than once but under ten times. The chain combines TRBV6-7 with TRBJ1-1, with a weak D call TRBD1 (6 bases). TRBV6-7 is an ORF for which the function is uncertain. V gave up 6 bases and J gave up 10 bases, with 18 bases separating them. The CDR3 consists of 13 residues. The CDR3 is CASSGDRKNGAFF. In DNA, the CDR3 is TGTGCCAGCAGCGGCGACAGGAAAAACGGAGCTTTCTTT.

This clone was recorded a few times. The chain has TRBV7-9 and TRBJ1-3; D possibly corresponds to TRBD1 (5 bases). CDR1 is SEHNR and CDR2 is FQNEAQ in the germline V gene (reference sequence). The CDR3 runs 14 residues. Trimming removed 4 bases at V and 7 bases at J, with 14 bases between. The CDR3 protein is CASSYSGRVNTIYF. The CDR3 DNA reads as TGTGCCAGCAGCTATTCAGGGAGAGTGAACACCATATATTTT.

The CDR3 region has the DNA TGTGCCAGCAGCCATGTGGGTCAGCCCCAGCATTTT. It codes for CASSHVGQPQHF. The rearrangement links TRBV3-1 (or the pseudogene TRBV3-2) to TRBJ1-5; D call uncertain. Germline V gene sequence: CDR1 LGHDT, CDR2 YNNKEL (reference sequence). Between the trimmed V and J ends, which lost 3 bases and 6 bases, there was a span of 6 bases. The CDR3 has 12 residues.